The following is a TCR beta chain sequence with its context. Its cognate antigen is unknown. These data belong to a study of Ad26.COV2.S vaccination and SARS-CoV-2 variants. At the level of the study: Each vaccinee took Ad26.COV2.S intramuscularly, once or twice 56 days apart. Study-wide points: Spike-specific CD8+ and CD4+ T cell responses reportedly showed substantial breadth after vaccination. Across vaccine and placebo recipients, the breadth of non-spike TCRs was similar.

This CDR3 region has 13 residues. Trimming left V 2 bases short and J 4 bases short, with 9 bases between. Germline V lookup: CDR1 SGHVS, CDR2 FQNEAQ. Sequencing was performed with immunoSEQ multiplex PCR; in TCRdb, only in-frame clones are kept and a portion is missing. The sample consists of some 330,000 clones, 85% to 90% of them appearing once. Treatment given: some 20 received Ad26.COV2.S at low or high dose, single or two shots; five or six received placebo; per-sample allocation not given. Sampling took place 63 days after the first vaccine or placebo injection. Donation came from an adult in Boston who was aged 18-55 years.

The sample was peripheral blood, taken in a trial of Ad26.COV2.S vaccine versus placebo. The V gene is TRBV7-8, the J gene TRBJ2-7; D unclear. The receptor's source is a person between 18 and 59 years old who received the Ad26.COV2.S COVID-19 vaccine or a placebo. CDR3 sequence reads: CASSLPLSYEQYV. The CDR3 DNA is TGTGCCAGCAGCTTACCACTCAGTTACGAGCAGTACGTC.